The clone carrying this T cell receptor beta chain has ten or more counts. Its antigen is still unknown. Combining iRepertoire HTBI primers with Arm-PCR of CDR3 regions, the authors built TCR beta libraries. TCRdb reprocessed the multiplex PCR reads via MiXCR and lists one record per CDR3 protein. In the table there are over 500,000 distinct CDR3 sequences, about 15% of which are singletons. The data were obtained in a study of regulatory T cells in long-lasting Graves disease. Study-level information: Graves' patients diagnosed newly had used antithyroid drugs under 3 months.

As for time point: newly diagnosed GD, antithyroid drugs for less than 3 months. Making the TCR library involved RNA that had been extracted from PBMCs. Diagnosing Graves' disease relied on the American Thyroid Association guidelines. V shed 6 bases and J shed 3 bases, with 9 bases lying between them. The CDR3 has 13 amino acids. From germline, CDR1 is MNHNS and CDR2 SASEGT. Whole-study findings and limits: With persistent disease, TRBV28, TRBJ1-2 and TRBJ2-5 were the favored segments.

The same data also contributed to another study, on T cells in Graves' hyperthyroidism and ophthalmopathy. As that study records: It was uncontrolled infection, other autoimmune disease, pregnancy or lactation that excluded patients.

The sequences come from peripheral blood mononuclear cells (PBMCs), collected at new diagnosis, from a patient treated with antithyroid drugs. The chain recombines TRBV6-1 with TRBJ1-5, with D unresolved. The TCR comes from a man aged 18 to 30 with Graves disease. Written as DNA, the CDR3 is TGTGCCAGCAGCGTAAGAATCAATCAGCCCCAGCATTTT. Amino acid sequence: CASSVRINQPQHF.